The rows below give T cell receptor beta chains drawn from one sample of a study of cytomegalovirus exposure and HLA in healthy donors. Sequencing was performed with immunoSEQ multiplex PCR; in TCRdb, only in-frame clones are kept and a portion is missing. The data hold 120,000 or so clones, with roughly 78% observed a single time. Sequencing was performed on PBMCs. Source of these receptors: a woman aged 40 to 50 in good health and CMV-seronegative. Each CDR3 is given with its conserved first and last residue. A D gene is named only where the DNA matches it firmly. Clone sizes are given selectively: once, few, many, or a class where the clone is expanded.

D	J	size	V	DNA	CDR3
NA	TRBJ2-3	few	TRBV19	TGTGCCAGTAGTATGCTGAGGGAGATGGATACGCAGTATTTT	CASSMLREMDTQYF
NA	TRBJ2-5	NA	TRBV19	TGTGCCAGCCGTCAGACAGACCTACGAGAGCAGTACTTC	CASRQTDLREQYF
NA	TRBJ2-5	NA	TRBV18	TGTGCCAGCTCATCCAACTACCAGACAGAAGAGACCCAGTACTTC	CASSSNYQTEETQYF
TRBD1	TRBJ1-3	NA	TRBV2	TGTGCCAGCCGCCTGACAGGGGGCTTTGGAAACACCATATATTTT	CASRLTGGFGNTIYF
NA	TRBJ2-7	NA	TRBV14	TGTGCCAGCAGCCACAGGGTTAGCTCCTACGAGCAGTACTTC	CASSHRVSSYEQYF
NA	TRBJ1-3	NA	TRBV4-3	TGCGCCAGCAGCCAAGGGGGCAGGGCCCTCTCTGGAAACACCATATATTTT	CASSQGGRALSGNTIYF
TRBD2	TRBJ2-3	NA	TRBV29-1	TGCAGCGTCCGCTCAGCGGGAGCACTCACAGATACGCAGTATTTT	CSVRSAGALTDTQYF
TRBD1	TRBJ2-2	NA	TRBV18	TGTGCCAGCTCACCACGGACAGGGGGGACCGGGGAGCTGTTTTTT	CASSPRTGGTGELFF
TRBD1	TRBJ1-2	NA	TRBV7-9	TGTTCCAGCAGTTCCGGGACAGGGGCTCGGGACTATGGCTACACCTTC	CSSSSGTGARDYGYTF
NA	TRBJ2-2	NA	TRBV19	TGTGCCAGTAGTATAGATTCATATGCGGAGAACACCGGGGAGCTGTTTTTT	CASSIDSYAENTGELFF
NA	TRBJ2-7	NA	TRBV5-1	TGCGCCAGCAGCGTGGACAGCCCCTCCTACGAGCAGTACTTC	CASSVDSPSYEQYF
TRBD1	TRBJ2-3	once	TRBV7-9	TGTGCCAGCAGCAACCGGGACAGGTACAGAGATACGCAGTATTTT	CASSNRDRYRDTQYF
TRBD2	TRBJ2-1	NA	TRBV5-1	TGCGCCAGCAGCTTTCTAGCGGGAGGGCCCAATGAGCAGTTCTTC	CASSFLAGGPNEQFF
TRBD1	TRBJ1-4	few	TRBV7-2	TGTGCCAGCAGCTTAGGCCCCGTGGACAGGGGAGGTGAAAAACTGTTTTTT	CASSLGPVDRGGEKLFF